This record concerns one TCR beta chain sequence. No antigen is known for it. The junction shows a germline mismatch at one end, possibly a read error. A constant-region primer primed TCR beta cDNA synthesis from about 0.55 ug of total RNA. Slightly modified ARM-PCR with three nested multiplex PCR rounds yielded TCR beta libraries. A C-beta reverse primer and TRBV1-TRBV30 forward primers served in each of the first two PCR rounds, at 9 to 10 cycles apiece. Each CDR3 protein gets one entry after TCRdb re-called the multiplex PCR reads with MiXCR. The table records about 32,000 distinct CDR3 sequences, around 78% of them present only once. This sample is part of a study of tumor-infiltrating lymphocytes in primary liver carcinoma. Findings and limits, study-wide: About 7.5-25% of top clones, no more, were shared by all five regions.

Starting material for RNA and DNA co-extraction consisted of 20-30 mg of unsorted bulk tissue. Donors underwent surgery for histopathologically diagnosed primary liver carcinoma. Sampling targeted five separate regions of each tumor, which included the tumor centre. More than 75% viable tumor cells made up every tumor sample. CDR3 size: 15 residues. CDR1 and CDR2 from the germline V gene are MNHEY and SVGAGI. This rearrangement joins TRBV6-5 to TRBJ2-3, with a weak D call TRBD1 (5 bases). Input material: liver tumor tissue from sampling region 5. Specified subset: tumor region T5, tumor centre. This TCR came from a man in his forties or fifties with primary liver carcinoma and hepatitis B virus infection. CDR3 nucleotide sequence: TGCGCCAGCAGTTACTCCCATCCAGGGACAGATACGCAGTATTTT. Translated, it gives CASSYSHPGTDTQYF.